This entry lists 4 T cell receptor beta chains sequenced from one sample in a study of blood T cell repertoires in COVID-19. Here immunoSEQ multiplex PCR was the method, and the copy in TCRdb shows in-frame clones only, minus some. Here the sample spans 250,000 or so clones, around 88% being singletons. Sample: peripheral blood. Receptor source: a woman aged 25-40 years with COVID-19, enrolled during active disease.

This chain joins TRBV5-6 and TRBJ1-5; D is undetermined. Trimming removed 4 bases at V and 2 bases at J, with 16 bases between. CDR3 length: 16 amino acids. Germline V gives CDR1 SGHDT, CDR2 YYEEEE. CDR3 residues: CASSEGGGVRNQPQHF. CDR3 sequence (DNA): TGTGCCAGCAGCGAGGGTGGCGGGGTCCGCAATCAGCCCCAGCATTTT. Combining the CDR3 with reference TRBV5-6 and TRBJ1-5 gives the whole variable domain DAGVTQSPTHLIKTRGQQVTLRCSPKSGHDTVSWYQQALGQGPQFIFQYYEEEERQRGNFPDRFSGHQFPNYSSELNVNALLLGDSALYLCASSEGGGVRNQPQHFGDGTRLSIL.

The chain links TRBV24-1 to TRBJ2-1; TRBD2 matches at 9 bases. Germline lookup yields CDR1 KGHDR and CDR2 SFDVKD. The CDR3 has 18 amino acids. J lost 0 bases, V lost 0 bases, and 5 bases had no gene match. The CDR3 spells CATSDLDAGLASYNEQFF. The CDR3 DNA is TGTGCCACCAGTGATTTGGATGCGGGACTAGCCTCCTACAATGAGCAGTTCTTC.

V is TRBV5-6 and J is TRBJ2-7, with 9 bases lining up with TRBD1. CDR3 length: 17 amino acids. The trim removed 4 bases at V and 3 bases at J, leaving 14 bases unmatched. Germline V gene lookup returns CDR1 SGHDT and CDR2 YYEEEE. This chain's CDR3 is CASSLSGGTGINYEQYF. CDR3 sequence (DNA): TGTGCCAGCAGCCTCTCCGGGGGGACAGGGATTAACTACGAGCAGTACTTC.

J is TRBJ2-3 and V is TRBV29-1; D may be TRBD1 (6 bases). Germline CDR1 reads SQVTM; CDR2 reads ANQGSEA. The V gene lost 4 bases and the J gene lost 0 bases, with 11 bases spanning the gap. The length of the CDR3 is 14 residues. The CDR3 DNA reads as TGCAGCGTTGGGACAGCCTCAAGCACAGATACGCAGTATTTT. It specifies CSVGTASSTDTQYF.